Below, one T cell receptor beta chain is given with its context. Its antigen is undetermined. Clones were read by immunoSEQ multiplex PCR, and TCRdb kept only the in-frame ones, dropping some. The table includes approximately 33,000 clones, more than 85% detected once. The record originates from a study of OX40 agonist ivuxolimab in advanced cancers. The germline gives CDR1 LNHDA, CDR2 SQIVND (reference sequence). With 2 bases removed from V and 4 bases from J, the gap between germline ends came to 6 bases. The CDR3 is made up of 13 amino acids. General study points: Both CD4+ and CD8+ T cell populations in blood had undergone clonal expansion by week 6 at 0.1 to 3.0 mg/kg.

This receptor was identified in an adult with an advanced solid tumor such as melanoma, head and neck, liver or kidney cancer. The chain combines TRBV19 with TRBJ1-5; no definite D call. The material sequenced was CD4+ or CD8+ T cells sorted from blood, taken in a trial of the OX40 agonist ivuxolimab. As DNA, the CDR3 is TGTGCCAGTAGTATATCGGGGAATCAGCCCCAGCATTTT. Translating gives CASSISGNQPQHF.